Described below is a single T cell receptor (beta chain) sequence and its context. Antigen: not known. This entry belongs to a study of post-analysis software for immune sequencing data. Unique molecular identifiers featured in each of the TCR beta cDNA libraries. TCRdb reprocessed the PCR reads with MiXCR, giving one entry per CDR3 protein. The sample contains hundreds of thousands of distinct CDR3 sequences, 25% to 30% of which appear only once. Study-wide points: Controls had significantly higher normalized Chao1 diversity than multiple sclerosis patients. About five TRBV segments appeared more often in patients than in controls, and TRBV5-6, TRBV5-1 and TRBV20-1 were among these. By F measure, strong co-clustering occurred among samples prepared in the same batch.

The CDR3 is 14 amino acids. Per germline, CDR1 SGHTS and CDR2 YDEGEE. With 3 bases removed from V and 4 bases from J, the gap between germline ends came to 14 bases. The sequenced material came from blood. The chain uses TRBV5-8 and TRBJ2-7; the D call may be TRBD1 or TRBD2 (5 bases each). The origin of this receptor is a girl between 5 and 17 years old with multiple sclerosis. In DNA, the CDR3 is TGTGCCAGCAGCTCGGGGATCGGGACGTACGAGCAGTACTTC. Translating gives CASSSGIGTYEQYF.